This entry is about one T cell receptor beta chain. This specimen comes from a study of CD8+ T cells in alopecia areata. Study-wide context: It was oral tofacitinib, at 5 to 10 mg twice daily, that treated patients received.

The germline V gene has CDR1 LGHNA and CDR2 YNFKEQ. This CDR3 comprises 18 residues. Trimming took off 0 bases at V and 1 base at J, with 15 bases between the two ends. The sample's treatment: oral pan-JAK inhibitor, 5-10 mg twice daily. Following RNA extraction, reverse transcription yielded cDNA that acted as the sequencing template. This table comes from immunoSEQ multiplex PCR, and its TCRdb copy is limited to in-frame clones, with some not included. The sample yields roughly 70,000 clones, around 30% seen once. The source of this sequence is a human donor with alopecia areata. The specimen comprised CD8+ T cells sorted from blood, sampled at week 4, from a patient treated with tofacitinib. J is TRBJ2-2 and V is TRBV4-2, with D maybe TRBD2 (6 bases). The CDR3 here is CASSQEGGMVRNTGELFF. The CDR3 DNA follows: TGTGCCAGCAGCCAAGAAGGCGGGATGGTTAGGAACACCGGGGAGCTGTTTTTT.